This T cell receptor beta chain was obtained from a study of CD8+CD57+ T cells in acquired aplastic anemia. Study-level background: Yields of DNA that came from sorted CD4+ and CD8+ cells averaged about 3.5 ug. Among healthy donors, CD4+ cells averaged about 10 million reads.

CDR3 length: 14 amino acids. The junction had 10 bases not matched to a gene; V was cut back by 8 bases and J by 5 bases. Germline CDR1 KGHSH, CDR2 LQKENI. According to the study, genomic DNA was the template for TCR beta VDJ and CDR3 profiling. Via MiXCR, TCRdb re-called the reads, giving one row per CDR3 protein. The sample carries more than 150,000 distinct CDR3 sequences, approximately 46% recorded once. The study's findings and limits: Patients and controls shared 25 to 35 CD8+ CDR3 sequences, highly expressed in patients. No significant difference in CD8+ Simpson's diversity was found between patients and controls.

This clonotype occurred many times. Its antigen is as yet unknown. V gene TRBV18 combines with J gene TRBJ2-5, with 8 bases identical to TRBD1. The clonotype was recovered from a human donor in good health. Specimen: sorted CD4+, CD8+, or CD8+CD57+ T cells (not recorded which) from PBMCs. The CDR3 region has the DNA TGTGCCAGCAGTGGGCAGGGGGCGGGGGAGACCCAGTACTTC. It yields the protein CASSGQGAGETQYF.